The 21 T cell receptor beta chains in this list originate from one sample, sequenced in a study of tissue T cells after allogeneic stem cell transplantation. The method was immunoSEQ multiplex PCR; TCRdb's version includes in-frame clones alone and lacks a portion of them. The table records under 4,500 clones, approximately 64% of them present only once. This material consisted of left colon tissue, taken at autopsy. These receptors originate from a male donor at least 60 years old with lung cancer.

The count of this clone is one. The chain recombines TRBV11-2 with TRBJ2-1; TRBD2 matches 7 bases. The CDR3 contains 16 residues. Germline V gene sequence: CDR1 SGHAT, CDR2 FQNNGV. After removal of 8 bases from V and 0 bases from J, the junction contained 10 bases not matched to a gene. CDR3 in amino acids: CASGVGGGSSYNEQFF. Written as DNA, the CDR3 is TGTGCCAGCGGCGTTGGCGGGGGAAGCTCCTACAATGAGCAGTTCTTC. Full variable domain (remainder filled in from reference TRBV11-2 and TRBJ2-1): EAGVAQSPRYKIIEKRQSVAFWCNPISGHATLYWYQQILGQGPKLLIQFQNNGVVDDSQLPKDRFSAERLKGVDSTLKIQPAKLEDSAVYLCASGVGGGSSYNEQFFGPGTRLTVL.

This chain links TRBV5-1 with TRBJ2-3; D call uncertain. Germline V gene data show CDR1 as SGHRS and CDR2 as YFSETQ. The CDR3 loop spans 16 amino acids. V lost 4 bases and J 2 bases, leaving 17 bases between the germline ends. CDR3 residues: CASSRIATSPTDTQYF. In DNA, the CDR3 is TGCGCCAGCAGCCGAATCGCGACTTCCCCCACAGATACGCAGTATTTT.

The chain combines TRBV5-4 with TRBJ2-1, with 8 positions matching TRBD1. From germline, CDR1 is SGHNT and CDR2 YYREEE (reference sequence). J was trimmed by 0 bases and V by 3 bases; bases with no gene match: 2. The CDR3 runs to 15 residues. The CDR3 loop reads CASSSTGGSYNEQFF. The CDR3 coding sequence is TGTGCCAGCAGCTCTACAGGGGGCTCCTACAATGAGCAGTTCTTC. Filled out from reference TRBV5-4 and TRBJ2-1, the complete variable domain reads ETGVTQSPTHLIKTRGQQVTLRCSSQSGHNTVSWYQQALGQGPQFIFQYYREEENGRGNFPPRFSGLQFPNYSSELNVNALELDDSALYLCASSSTGGSYNEQFFGPGTRLTVL.

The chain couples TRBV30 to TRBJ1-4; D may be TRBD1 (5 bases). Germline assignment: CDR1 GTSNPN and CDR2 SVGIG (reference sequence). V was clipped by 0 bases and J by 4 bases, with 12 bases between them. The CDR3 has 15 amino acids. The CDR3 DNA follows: TGTGCCTGGAGTGTGGGGGTGCATAATAATGAAAAACTGTTTTTT. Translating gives CAWSVGVHNNEKLFF.

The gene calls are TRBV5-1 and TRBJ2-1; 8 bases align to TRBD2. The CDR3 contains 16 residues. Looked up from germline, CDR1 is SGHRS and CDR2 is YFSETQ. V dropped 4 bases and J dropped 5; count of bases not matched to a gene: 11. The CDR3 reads CASSIRTSSDNNEQFF. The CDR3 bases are TGCGCCAGCAGCATCCGGACTAGCAGTGATAACAATGAGCAGTTCTTC. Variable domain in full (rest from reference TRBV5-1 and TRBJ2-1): KAGVTQTPRYLIKTRGQQVTLSCSPISGHRSVSWYQQTPGQGLQFLFEYFSETQRNKGNFPGRFSGRQFSNSRSEMNVSTLELGDSALYLCASSIRTSSDNNEQFFGPGTRLTVL.

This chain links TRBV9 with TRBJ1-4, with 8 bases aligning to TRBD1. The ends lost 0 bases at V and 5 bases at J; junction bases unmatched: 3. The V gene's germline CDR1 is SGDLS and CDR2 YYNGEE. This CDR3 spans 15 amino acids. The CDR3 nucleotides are TGTGCCAGCAGCGTAGCGGGGACAGGAAATGAAAAACTGTTTTTT. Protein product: CASSVAGTGNEKLFF.

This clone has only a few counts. Here the CDR3 reads CASSLGGHSGGTAYNEQFF. As DNA, the CDR3 is TGTGCCAGCAGCTTAGGTGGACATAGCGGGGGGACCGCCTACAATGAGCAGTTCTTC. The chain joins TRBV7-2 to TRBJ2-1; 10 bases agree with TRBD2. This CDR3 contains 19 residues. The J segment lost 2 bases and the V segment lost 1 base, leaving 11 bases of the junction unmatched. Germline CDR1 reads SGHTA; CDR2 reads FQGNSA.

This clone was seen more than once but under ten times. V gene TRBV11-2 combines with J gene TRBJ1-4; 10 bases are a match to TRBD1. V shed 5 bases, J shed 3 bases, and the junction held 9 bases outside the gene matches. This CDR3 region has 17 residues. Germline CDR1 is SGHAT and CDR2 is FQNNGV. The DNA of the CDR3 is TGTGCCAGCAGCCCAGCTGGACAGGGGGAAGCTAATGAAAAACTGTTTTTT. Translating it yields CASSPAGQGEANEKLFF.

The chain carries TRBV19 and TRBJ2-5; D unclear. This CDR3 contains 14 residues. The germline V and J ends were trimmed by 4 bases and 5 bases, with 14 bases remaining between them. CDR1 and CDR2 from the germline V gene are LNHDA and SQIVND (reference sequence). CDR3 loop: CASSSIVGFETQYF. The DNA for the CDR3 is TGTGCCAGTAGTAGTATAGTGGGGTTTGAGACCCAGTACTTC.

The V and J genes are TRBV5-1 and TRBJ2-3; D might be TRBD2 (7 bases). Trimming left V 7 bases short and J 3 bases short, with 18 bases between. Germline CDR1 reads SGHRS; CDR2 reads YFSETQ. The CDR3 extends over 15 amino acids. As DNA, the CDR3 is TGCGCCAGCGGCCCCGGCGGGGGCTGGACAGATACGCAGTATTTT. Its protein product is CASGPGGGWTDTQYF.

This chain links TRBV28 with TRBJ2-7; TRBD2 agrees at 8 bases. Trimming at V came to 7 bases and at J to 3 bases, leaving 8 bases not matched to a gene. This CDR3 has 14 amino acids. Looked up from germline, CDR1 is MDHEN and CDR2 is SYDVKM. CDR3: CASNTAGVGYEQYF. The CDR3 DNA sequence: TGTGCCAGCAACACAGCGGGAGTGGGCTACGAGCAGTACTTC.

In DNA, the CDR3 is TGTGCCAGCAGTCCGAGCGGGATTGGCACTGAAGCTTTCTTT. Translated: CASSPSGIGTEAFF. The chain couples TRBV28 to TRBJ1-1; D is undetermined. CDR3 size: 14 residues. The V end was cut by 5 bases, the J end by 4 bases, with 14 bases between. CDR1 is MDHEN and CDR2 is SYDVKM in the germline V gene.

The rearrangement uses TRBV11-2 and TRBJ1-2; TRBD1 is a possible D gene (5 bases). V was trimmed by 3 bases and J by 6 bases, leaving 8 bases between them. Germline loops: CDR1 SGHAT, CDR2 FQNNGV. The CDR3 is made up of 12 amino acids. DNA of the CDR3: TGTGCCAGCAGCTTGGGGGGTCATGGCTACACCTTC. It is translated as CASSLGGHGYTF. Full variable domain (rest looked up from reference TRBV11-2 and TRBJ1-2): EAGVAQSPRYKIIEKRQSVAFWCNPISGHATLYWYQQILGQGPKLLIQFQNNGVVDDSQLPKDRFSAERLKGVDSTLKIQPAKLEDSAVYLCASSLGGHGYTFGSGTRLTVV.

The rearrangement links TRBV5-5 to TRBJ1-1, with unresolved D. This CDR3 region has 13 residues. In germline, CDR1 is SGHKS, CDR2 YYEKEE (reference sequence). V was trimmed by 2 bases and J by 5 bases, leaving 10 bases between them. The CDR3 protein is CASSFGWDTEAFF. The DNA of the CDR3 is TGTGCCAGCAGCTTTGGATGGGATACTGAAGCTTTCTTT. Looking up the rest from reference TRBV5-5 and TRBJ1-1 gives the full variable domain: DAGVTQSPTHLIKTRGQQVTLRCSPISGHKSVSWYQQVLGQGPQFIFQYYEKEERGRGNFPDRFSARQFPNYSSELNVNALLLGDSALYLCASSFGWDTEAFFGQGTRLTVV.

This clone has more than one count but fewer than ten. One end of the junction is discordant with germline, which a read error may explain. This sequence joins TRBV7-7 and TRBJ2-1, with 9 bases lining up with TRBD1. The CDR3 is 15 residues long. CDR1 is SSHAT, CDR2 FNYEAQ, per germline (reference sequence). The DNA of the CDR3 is TGTGCTAGCAGCCTGGGACAGGGTTCCTACAATGAGCAGTTCTTC. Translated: CASSLGQGSYNEQFF.

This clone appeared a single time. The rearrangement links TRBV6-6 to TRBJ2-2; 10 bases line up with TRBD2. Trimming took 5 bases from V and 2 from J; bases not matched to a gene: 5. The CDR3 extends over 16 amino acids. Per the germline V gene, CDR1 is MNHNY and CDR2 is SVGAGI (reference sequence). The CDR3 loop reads CASSRSGGENTGELFF. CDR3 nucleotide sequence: TGTGCCAGCAGTCGAAGCGGGGGGGAAAACACCGGGGAGCTGTTTTTT.

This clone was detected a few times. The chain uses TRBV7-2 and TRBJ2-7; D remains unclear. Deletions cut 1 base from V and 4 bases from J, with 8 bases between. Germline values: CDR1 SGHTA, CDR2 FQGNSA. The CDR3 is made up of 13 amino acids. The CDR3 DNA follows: TGTGCCAGCAGCTTAGTCCCAATTTACGAGCAGTACTTC. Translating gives CASSLVPIYEQYF.

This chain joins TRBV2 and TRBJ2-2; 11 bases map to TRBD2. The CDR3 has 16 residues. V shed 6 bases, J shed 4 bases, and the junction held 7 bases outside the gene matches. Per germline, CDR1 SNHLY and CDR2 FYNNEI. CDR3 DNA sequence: TGTGCCAGCAGGCCAACTAGCGGGAGTTTCACCGGGGAGCTGTTTTTT. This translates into CASRPTSGSFTGELFF.

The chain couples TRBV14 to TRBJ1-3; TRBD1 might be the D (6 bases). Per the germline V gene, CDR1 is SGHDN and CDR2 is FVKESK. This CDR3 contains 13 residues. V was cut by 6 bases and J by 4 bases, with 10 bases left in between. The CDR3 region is CASRDSSGNTIYF. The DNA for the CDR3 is TGTGCCAGCAGGGACAGTTCCGGAAACACCATATATTTT.

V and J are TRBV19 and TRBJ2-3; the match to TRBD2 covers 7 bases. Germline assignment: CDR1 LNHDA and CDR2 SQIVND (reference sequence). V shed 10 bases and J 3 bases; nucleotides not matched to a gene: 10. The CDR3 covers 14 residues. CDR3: CATSREGRTDTQYF. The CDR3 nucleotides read TGTGCCACCTCAAGGGAGGGGCGGACAGATACGCAGTATTTT.

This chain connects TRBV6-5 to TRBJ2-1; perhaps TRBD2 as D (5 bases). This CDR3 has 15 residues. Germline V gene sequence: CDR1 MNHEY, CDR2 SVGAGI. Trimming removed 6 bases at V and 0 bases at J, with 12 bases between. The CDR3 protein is CASSPQGSSYNEQFF. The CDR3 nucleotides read TGTGCCAGCAGCCCCCAAGGGAGCTCCTACAATGAGCAGTTCTTC.